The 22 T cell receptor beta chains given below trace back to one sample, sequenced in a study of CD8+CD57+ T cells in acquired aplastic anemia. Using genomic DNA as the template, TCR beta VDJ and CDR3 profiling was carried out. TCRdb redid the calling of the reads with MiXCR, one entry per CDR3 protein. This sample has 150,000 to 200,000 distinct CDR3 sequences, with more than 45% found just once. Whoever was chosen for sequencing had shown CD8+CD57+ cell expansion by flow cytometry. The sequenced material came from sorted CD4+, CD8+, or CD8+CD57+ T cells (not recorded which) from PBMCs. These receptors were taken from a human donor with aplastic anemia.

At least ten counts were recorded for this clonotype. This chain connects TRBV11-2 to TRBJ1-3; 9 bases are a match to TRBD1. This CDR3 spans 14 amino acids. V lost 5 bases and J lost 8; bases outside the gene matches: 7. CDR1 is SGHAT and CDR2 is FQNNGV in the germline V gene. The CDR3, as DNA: TGTGCCAGCAGCCTACGGACAGGGGCAGACACCATATATTTT. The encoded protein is CASSLRTGADTIYF.

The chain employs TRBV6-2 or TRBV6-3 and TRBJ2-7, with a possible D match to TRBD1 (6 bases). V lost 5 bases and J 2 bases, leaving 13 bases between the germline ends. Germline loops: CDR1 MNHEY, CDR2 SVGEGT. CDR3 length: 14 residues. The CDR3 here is CASSVRTDTYEQYF. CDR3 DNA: TGTGCCAGCAGTGTACGGACAGACACCTACGAGCAGTACTTC.

CDR3 DNA: TGTGCCAGCAGAGTAGGACAAAAAGAGACCCAGTACTTC. As protein: CASRVGQKETQYF. The J gene is TRBJ2-5, the V gene TRBV2, with D possibly matching TRBD1 (5 bases). The length of the CDR3 is 13 residues. The V end lost 6 bases, the J end lost 3 bases, and 11 bases lay between the germline ends. The germline gives CDR1 SNHLY, CDR2 FYNNEI.

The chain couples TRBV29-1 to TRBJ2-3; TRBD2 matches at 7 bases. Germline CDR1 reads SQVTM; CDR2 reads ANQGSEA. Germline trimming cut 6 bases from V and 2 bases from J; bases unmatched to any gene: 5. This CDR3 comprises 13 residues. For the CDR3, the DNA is TGCAGCGTAGAGCGGGACGACACAGATACGCAGTATTTT. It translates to CSVERDDTDTQYF.

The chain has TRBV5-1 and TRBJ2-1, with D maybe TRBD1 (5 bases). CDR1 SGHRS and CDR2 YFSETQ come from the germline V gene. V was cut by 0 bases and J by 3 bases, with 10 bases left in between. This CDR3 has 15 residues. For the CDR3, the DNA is TGCGCCAGCAGCTTGGGAGACAGCTACTACAATGAGCAGTTCTTC. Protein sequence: CASSLGDSYYNEQFF. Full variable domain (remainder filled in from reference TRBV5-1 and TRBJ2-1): KAGVTQTPRYLIKTRGQQVTLSCSPISGHRSVSWYQQTPGQGLQFLFEYFSETQRNKGNFPGRFSGRQFSNSRSEMNVSTLELGDSALYLCASSLGDSYYNEQFFGPGTRLTVL.

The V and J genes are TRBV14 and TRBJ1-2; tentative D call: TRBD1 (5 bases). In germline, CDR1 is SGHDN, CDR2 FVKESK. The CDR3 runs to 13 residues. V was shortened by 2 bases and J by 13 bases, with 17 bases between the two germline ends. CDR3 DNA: TGTGCCAGCAGCCAAACTGTCCGGCAGGGAGCCACCTTC. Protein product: CASSQTVRQGATF.

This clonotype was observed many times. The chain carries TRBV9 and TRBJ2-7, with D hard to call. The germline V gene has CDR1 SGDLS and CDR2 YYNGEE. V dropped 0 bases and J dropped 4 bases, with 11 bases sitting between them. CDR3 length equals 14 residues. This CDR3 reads CASSVETWSYEQYF. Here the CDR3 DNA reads TGTGCCAGCAGCGTAGAAACCTGGTCATACGAGCAGTACTTC.

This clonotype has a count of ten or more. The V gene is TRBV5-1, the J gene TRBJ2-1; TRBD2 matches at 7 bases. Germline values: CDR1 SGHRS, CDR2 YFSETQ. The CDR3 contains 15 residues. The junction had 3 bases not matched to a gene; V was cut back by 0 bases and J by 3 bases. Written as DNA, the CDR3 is TGCGCCAGCAGCTTGGTGGCGGGAGACTACAATGAGCAGTTCTTC. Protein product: CASSLVAGDYNEQFF.

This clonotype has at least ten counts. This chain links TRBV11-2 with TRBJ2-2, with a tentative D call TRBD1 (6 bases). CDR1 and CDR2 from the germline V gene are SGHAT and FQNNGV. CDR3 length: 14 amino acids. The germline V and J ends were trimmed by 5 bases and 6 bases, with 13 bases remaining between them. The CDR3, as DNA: TGTGCCAGCAGCCCATGGACAGCCCCCGGGGAGCTGTTTTTT. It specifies CASSPWTAPGELFF.

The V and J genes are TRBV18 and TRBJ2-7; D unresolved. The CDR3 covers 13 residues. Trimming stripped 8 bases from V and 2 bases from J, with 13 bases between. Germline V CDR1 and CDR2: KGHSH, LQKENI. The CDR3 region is CASAATATYEQYF. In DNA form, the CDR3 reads TGTGCCAGCGCCGCCACTGCGACCTACGAGCAGTACTTC.

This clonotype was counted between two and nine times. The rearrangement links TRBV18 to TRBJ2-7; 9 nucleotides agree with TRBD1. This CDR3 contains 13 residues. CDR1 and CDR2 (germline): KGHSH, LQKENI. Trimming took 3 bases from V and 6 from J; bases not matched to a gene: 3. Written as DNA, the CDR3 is TGTGCCAGCTCACCCGGGACAGGGCTCGAGCAGTACTTC. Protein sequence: CASSPGTGLEQYF. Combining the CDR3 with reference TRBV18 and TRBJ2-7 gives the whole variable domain NAGVMQNPRHLVRRRGQEARLRCSPMKGHSHVYWYRQLPEEGLKFMVYLQKENIIDESGMPKERFSAEFPKEGPSILRIQQVVRGDSAAYFCASSPGTGLEQYFGPGTRLTVT.

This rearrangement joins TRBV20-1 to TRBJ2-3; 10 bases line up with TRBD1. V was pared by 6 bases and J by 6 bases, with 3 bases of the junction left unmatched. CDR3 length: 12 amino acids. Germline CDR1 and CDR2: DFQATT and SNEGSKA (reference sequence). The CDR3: CSAGQGTDTQYF. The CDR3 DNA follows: TGCAGTGCGGGACAGGGGACGGATACGCAGTATTTT.

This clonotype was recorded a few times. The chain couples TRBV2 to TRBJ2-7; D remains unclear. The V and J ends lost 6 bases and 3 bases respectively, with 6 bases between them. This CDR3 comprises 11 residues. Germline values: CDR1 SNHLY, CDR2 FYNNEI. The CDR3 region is CASRNNYEQYF. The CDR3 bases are TGTGCCAGCAGGAACAACTACGAGCAGTACTTC.

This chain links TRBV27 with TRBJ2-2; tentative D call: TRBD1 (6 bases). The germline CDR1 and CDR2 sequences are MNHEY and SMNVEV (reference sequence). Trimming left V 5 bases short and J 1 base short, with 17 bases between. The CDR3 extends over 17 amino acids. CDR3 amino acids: CASSSSEGQKNTGELFF. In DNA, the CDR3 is TGTGCCAGCAGTAGTTCCGAGGGACAAAAGAACACCGGGGAGCTGTTTTTT.

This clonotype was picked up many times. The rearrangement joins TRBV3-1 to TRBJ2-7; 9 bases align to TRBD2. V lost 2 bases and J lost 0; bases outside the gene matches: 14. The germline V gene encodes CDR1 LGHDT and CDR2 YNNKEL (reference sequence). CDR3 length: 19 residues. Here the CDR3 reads CASSQFTGLAGLISYEQYF. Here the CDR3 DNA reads TGTGCCAGCAGCCAATTTACTGGTCTAGCGGGACTTATCTCCTACGAGCAGTACTTC.

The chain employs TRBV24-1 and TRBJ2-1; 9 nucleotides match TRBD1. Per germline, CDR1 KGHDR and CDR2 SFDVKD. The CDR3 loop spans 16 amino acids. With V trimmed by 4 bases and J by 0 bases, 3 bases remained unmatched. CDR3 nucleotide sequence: TGTGCCACCAGTGACCCGGGACAGGGCTCCTACAATGAGCAGTTCTTC. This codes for CATSDPGQGSYNEQFF.

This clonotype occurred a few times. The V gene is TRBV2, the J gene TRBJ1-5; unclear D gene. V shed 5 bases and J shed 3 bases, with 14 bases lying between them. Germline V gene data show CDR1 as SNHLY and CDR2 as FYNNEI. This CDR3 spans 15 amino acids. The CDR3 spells CASSLYGSSNQPQHF. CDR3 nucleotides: TGTGCCAGCAGTTTATATGGCAGCTCCAATCAGCCCCAGCATTTT. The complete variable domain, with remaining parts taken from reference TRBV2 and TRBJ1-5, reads EPEVTQTPSHQVTQMGQEVILRCVPISNHLYFYWYRQILGQKVEFLVSFYNNEISEKSEIFDDQFSVERPDGSNFTLKIRSTKLEDSAMYFCASSLYGSSNQPQHFGDGTRLSIL.

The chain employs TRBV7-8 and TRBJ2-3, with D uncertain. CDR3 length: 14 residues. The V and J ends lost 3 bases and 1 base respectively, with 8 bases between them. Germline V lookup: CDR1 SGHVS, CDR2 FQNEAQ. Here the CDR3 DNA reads TGTGCCAGCAGCTTCGGGCAGGGCACAGATACGCAGTATTTT. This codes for CASSFGQGTDTQYF.

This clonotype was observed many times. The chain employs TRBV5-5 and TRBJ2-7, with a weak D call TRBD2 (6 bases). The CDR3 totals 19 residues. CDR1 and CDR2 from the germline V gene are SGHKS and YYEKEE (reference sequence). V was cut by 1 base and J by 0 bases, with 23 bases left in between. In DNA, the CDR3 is TGTGCCAGCAGCTTGCAACTCGGAACTAGCCTATCCTACTCCTACGAGCAGTACTTC. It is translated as CASSLQLGTSLSYSYEQYF.

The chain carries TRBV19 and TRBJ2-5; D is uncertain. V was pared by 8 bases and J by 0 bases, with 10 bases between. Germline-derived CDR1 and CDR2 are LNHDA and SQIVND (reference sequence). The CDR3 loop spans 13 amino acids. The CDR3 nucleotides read TGTGCCAGTCGAGCCGTGTACCAAGAGACCCAGTACTTC. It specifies CASRAVYQETQYF.

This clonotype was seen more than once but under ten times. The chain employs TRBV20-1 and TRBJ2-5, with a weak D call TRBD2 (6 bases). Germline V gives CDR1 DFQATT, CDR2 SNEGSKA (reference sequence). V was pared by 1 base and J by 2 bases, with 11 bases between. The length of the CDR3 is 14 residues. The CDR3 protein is CSARAVGGQETQYF. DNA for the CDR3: TGCAGTGCTAGAGCAGTCGGGGGTCAAGAGACCCAGTACTTC.

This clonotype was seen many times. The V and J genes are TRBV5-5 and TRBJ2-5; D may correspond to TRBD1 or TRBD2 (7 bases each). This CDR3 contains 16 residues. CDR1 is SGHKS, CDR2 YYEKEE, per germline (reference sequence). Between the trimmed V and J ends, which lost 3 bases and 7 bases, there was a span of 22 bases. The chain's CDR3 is CASSSENRGGGGTQYF. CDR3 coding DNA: TGTGCCAGCAGCTCCGAAAACAGGGGAGGGGGTGGGACCCAGTACTTC.